This passage covers 27 T cell receptor beta chains from one sample sequenced in a study of blood T cell repertoires in COVID-19. Produced via immunoSEQ multiplex PCR; TCRdb's table is partial and in-frame only. This sample yields roughly 300,000 clones, of which about 82% are seen a single time; more than 6% belongs to the top ten. Sequencing used peripheral blood. These receptors were collected from a human donor in a cohort sampled during active COVID-19.

As to this clone: The same CDR3 is also encoded by other DNA sequences in this sample. The V and J genes are TRBV18 and TRBJ1-1; TRBD1 matches 11 bases. The CDR3 covers 13 residues. V lost 5 bases and J lost 4; bases outside the gene matches: 0. Germline CDR1 is KGHSH and CDR2 is LQKENI. The DNA for the CDR3 is TGTGCCAGCTCAGGGACAGGGGGCACTGAAGCTTTCTTT. Translation gives CASSGTGGTEAFF.

The chain couples TRBV4-1 to TRBJ2-5; the D is unclear. This CDR3 has 18 residues. V was shortened by 0 bases and J by 0 bases, with 17 bases between the two germline ends. The germline CDR1 and CDR2 sequences are MGHRA and YSYEKL. CDR3 sequence (DNA): TGCGCCAGCAGCCAAGACACCACCAAGAAGAGGTACCAAGAGACCCAGTACTTC. Its protein is CASSQDTTKKRYQETQYF.

The chain recombines TRBV30 with TRBJ2-7, with a possible D match to TRBD1 (5 bases). Germline V gene sequence: CDR1 GTSNPN, CDR2 SVGIG (reference sequence). V shed 0 bases and J shed 4 bases, with 13 bases lying between them. CDR3 length: 14 residues. CDR3 nucleotides: TGTGCCTGGAGTGTACGGAGTCCAGGGTACGAGCAGTACTTC. Translation gives CAWSVRSPGYEQYF.

The CDR3 sequence is CASSEGRASGELFF. DNA for the CDR3: TGTGCCAGCAGTGAAGGCAGGGCCTCCGGGGAGCTGTTTTTT. The chain employs TRBV2 and TRBJ2-2, with a tentative D call TRBD1 (5 bases). Germline CDR1 and CDR2: SNHLY and FYNNEI. V lost 1 base and J lost 6, with 9 bases in between. The CDR3 totals 14 residues. The full variable domain, completed using reference TRBV2 and TRBJ2-2, is EPEVTQTPSHQVTQMGQEVILRCVPISNHLYFYWYRQILGQKVEFLVSFYNNEISEKSEIFDDQFSVERPDGSNFTLKIRSTKLEDSAMYFCASSEGRASGELFFGEGSRLTVL.

In DNA form, the CDR3 reads TGTGCCAGCAGCTTGGTTACAAGGGGGCAGTTCTTC. It is translated as CASSLVTRGQFF. V and J are TRBV5-6 and TRBJ2-1, with a tentative D call TRBD1 (5 bases). V was pared by 0 bases and J by 12 bases, with 10 bases between. Germline CDR1 and CDR2: SGHDT and YYEEEE. CDR3 length: 12 residues.

This clone was detected a few times. The rearrangement links TRBV2 to TRBJ1-4; no reliable D call. Germline V gene data show CDR1 as SNHLY and CDR2 as FYNNEI. With 6 bases removed from V and 0 bases from J, the gap between germline ends came to 8 bases. This CDR3 region has 14 residues. The CDR3: CASRNGTTNEKLFF. CDR3 nucleotides: TGTGCCAGCAGGAACGGGACAACTAATGAAAAACTGTTTTTT.

This chain links TRBV9 with TRBJ2-3; D is perhaps TRBD1 (6 bases). Trimming stripped 0 bases from V and 4 bases from J, with 9 bases between. Germline values: CDR1 SGDLS, CDR2 YYNGEE. The CDR3 is 14 residues long. The CDR3 DNA reads TGTGCCAGCAGCGTAGACAGGGCCCCAGATACGCAGTATTTT. This encodes CASSVDRAPDTQYF.

The chain links TRBV27 to TRBJ2-3; 14 nucleotides line up with TRBD2. The CDR3 spans 16 residues. Germline assignment: CDR1 MNHEY and CDR2 SMNVEV (reference sequence). The ends lost 6 bases at V and 7 bases at J; junction bases unmatched: 9. In DNA form, the CDR3 reads TGTGCCAGCAGCCAGGGACTAGCGGGGGCGCTTTATACGCAGTATTTT. Translating it yields CASSQGLAGALYTQYF.

This sequence joins TRBV19 and TRBJ2-5; TRBD1 is a possible D gene (8 bases). Deletions cut 3 bases from V and 5 bases from J, with 19 bases between. This CDR3 contains 16 residues. Germline CDR1 LNHDA, CDR2 SQIVND (reference sequence). This chain's CDR3 is CASSMNGQGGRETQYF. Written as DNA, the CDR3 is TGTGCCAGTAGTATGAACGGACAGGGAGGGCGGGAGACCCAGTACTTC.

For the CDR3, the DNA is TGTGCCAGCGTAACAAACACTGAAGCTTTCTTT. Translated, it gives CASVTNTEAFF. The chain employs TRBV27 and TRBJ1-1; D ambiguous. Between the trimmed V and J ends, which lost 8 bases and 2 bases, there was a span of 6 bases. CDR1 MNHEY and CDR2 SMNVEV come from the germline V gene (reference sequence). CDR3 length equals 11 residues.

Notes on this clone: Other DNA sequences from this sample encode an identical CDR3 as well. The DNA of the CDR3 is TGTGCCAGCTCACCCCAGACCTACGAGCAGTACTTC. Translation: CASSPQTYEQYF. The chain recombines TRBV18 with TRBJ2-7; D ambiguous. This CDR3 spans 12 amino acids. Trimming took off 3 bases at V and 2 bases at J, with 5 bases between the two ends. CDR1 and CDR2 from the germline V gene are KGHSH and LQKENI.

The count of this clone is one. V usage is TRBV5-5 and J usage is TRBJ2-5, with D possibly TRBD2 on 5 matching bases. CDR3 size: 14 residues. Trimming took 1 base from V and 3 from J, leaving 10 bases between them. Germline lookup yields CDR1 SGHKS and CDR2 YYEKEE (reference sequence). Here the CDR3 DNA reads TGTGCCAGCAGCTTGCCAGCGGACGAAGAGACCCAGTACTTC. Translation gives CASSLPADEETQYF.

The chain employs TRBV5-1 and TRBJ1-2; perhaps TRBD1 as D (5 bases). Between the trimmed V and J ends, which lost 4 bases and 4 bases, there was a span of 14 bases. The CDR3 has 14 amino acids. CDR1 SGHRS and CDR2 YFSETQ come from the germline V gene. DNA for the CDR3: TGCGCCAGCAGCCTTTCGACAGTCAGCTATGGCTACACCTTC. It codes for CASSLSTVSYGYTF.

The chain joins TRBV5-1 to TRBJ2-3; no reliable D call. Germline V gene data show CDR1 as SGHRS and CDR2 as YFSETQ. This CDR3 comprises 13 residues. Trimming took off 1 base at V and 2 bases at J, with 5 bases between the two ends. The CDR3 DNA reads TGCGCCAGCAGCTTGATTTACACAGATACGCAGTATTTT. This encodes CASSLIYTDTQYF.

The V gene is TRBV5-1, the J gene TRBJ1-1; D remains ambiguous. This CDR3 contains 13 residues. Germline V gives CDR1 SGHRS, CDR2 YFSETQ. The V gene lost 2 bases and the J gene lost 2 bases, with 7 bases spanning the gap. The CDR3 DNA follows: TGCGCCAGCAGCTTAATCCGTAACACTGAAGCTTTCTTT. This sequence encodes CASSLIRNTEAFF. Full variable domain (remainder filled in from reference TRBV5-1 and TRBJ1-1): KAGVTQTPRYLIKTRGQQVTLSCSPISGHRSVSWYQQTPGQGLQFLFEYFSETQRNKGNFPGRFSGRQFSNSRSEMNVSTLELGDSALYLCASSLIRNTEAFFGQGTRLTVV.

The genes are TRBV7-3 and TRBJ2-2; 14 bases map to TRBD2. V was clipped by 5 bases and J by 2 bases; unmatched bases: 4. Germline assignment: CDR1 SGHTA and CDR2 FQGTGA. The CDR3 spans 17 residues. CDR3 sequence: CASSQGLAGANTGELFF. In nucleotides, the CDR3 is TGTGCCAGCAGCCAGGGACTAGCGGGGGCCAACACCGGGGAGCTGTTTTTT.

This chain links TRBV30 with TRBJ1-5; perhaps TRBD1 as D (5 bases). CDR1 GTSNPN and CDR2 SVGIG come from the germline V gene (reference sequence). The CDR3 has 13 residues. V lost 0 bases and J 7 bases, leaving 10 bases between the germline ends. The CDR3 loop is CAWSVTGVQPQHF. The CDR3 DNA reads TGTGCCTGGAGTGTAACGGGGGTCCAGCCCCAGCATTTT.

In this sample, this clone turned up once. This chain joins TRBV6-1 and TRBJ1-5; a weak D match, TRBD1 (6 bases). Trimming pared 4 bases from V and 7 bases from J, leaving 20 bases between. Germline loops: CDR1 MNHNS, CDR2 SASEGT. The CDR3 totals 16 residues. CDR3 residues: CASSVGPTGSQQPQHF. CDR3 nucleotide sequence: TGTGCCAGCAGTGTGGGCCCGACAGGTTCTCAGCAGCCCCAGCATTTT.

The chain uses TRBV7-9 and TRBJ2-3; the D gene is possibly TRBD2 (5 bases). The CDR3 runs 15 residues. Per germline, CDR1 SEHNR and CDR2 FQNEAQ (reference sequence). Trimming pared 1 base from V and 2 bases from J, leaving 10 bases between. CDR3 DNA sequence: TGTGCCAGCAGCTTAGTACGAGGGAACACAGATACGCAGTATTTT. Amino acid sequence: CASSLVRGNTDTQYF.

The chain has TRBV4-1 and TRBJ2-7, with D perhaps TRBD1 (5 bases). V shed 4 bases and J shed 1 base, with 14 bases lying between them. In germline, CDR1 is MGHRA, CDR2 YSYEKL. The CDR3 spans 15 residues. Written as DNA, the CDR3 is TGCGCCAGCAGCCTCCAAACAGGAGAATCCTACGAGCAGTACTTC. It encodes CASSLQTGESYEQYF.

This rearrangement joins TRBV19 to TRBJ2-2; 8 positions match TRBD1. The germline V gene has CDR1 LNHDA and CDR2 SQIVND (reference sequence). This CDR3 contains 15 residues. Losses at the gene ends were 7 bases for V and 5 bases for J; bases not matched to a gene: 9. CDR3 coding DNA: TGTGCCAGTAATGGACAGGGCGCAACGACCGGGGAGCTGTTTTTT. Translation gives CASNGQGATTGELFF.

V gene TRBV4-1 combines with J gene TRBJ1-5; 7 nucleotides match TRBD1. The CDR3 is 16 residues long. Germline assignment: CDR1 MGHRA and CDR2 YSYEKL. J was trimmed by 6 bases and V by 0 bases; bases with no gene match: 8. CDR3 residues: CASSQDRIQGSQPQHF. CDR3 bases: TGCGCCAGCAGCCAAGATAGGATACAGGGGAGTCAGCCCCAGCATTTT.

This sequence joins TRBV6-2 or TRBV6-3 and TRBJ1-5; no clear D. This CDR3 has 13 amino acids. The V gene's germline CDR1 is MNHEY and CDR2 SVGEGT. V was shortened by 2 bases and J by 4 bases, with 6 bases between the two germline ends. The CDR3 coding sequence is TGTGCCAGCAGTTACGGAGGAAATCAGCCCCAGCATTTT. It encodes CASSYGGNQPQHF.

The chain carries TRBV5-1 and TRBJ2-1; 7 nucleotides agree with TRBD1. The germline V gene has CDR1 SGHRS and CDR2 YFSETQ. V shed 5 bases and J 6 bases; nucleotides not matched to a gene: 14. CDR3 length equals 16 residues. As DNA, the CDR3 is TGCGCCAGCAGACCTCCGACAGGGCTGGGTGGCAATGAGCAGTTCTTC. Translated: CASRPPTGLGGNEQFF.

The chain joins TRBV19 to TRBJ1-2; D is ambiguous. CDR3 length: 15 residues. V was cut by 6 bases and J by 7 bases, with 21 bases left in between. Germline V CDR1 and CDR2: LNHDA, SQIVND (reference sequence). The CDR3 loop is CASSSSSRFVGGYTF. The CDR3 DNA reads as TGTGCCAGTAGCTCCTCATCGAGATTCGTTGGTGGCTACACCTTC.

This chain joins TRBV7-8 and TRBJ2-5; possibly TRBD1 for D (6 bases). The CDR3 contains 15 residues. V was clipped by 3 bases and J by 3 bases, with 14 bases between them. Germline V lookup: CDR1 SGHVS, CDR2 FQNEAQ. The CDR3 nucleotides are TGTGCCAGCAGCTTCCACAGGGTTTGGGAAGAGACCCAGTACTTC. Translated, it gives CASSFHRVWEETQYF.

The gene calls are TRBV7-2 and TRBJ2-7; 7 bases map to TRBD2. The CDR3 covers 15 residues. Trimming removed 1 base from V and 3 bases from J; junction bases left unmatched: 6. The germline CDR1 and CDR2 sequences are SGHTA and FQGNSA. CDR3 loop: CASSLDLAGLYEQYF. The CDR3, as DNA: TGTGCCAGCAGCTTAGATTTAGCGGGCCTCTACGAGCAGTACTTC.